The 18 T cell receptor beta chains presented below share a single source sample, sequenced in a study of blood T cell repertoires in COVID-19. Assay: immunoSEQ multiplex PCR; the TCRdb copy retains only in-frame clones and omits some. The table lists some 450,000 clones, roughly 90% of them singletons. The sample comprised peripheral blood. The receptors derive from a young man with COVID-19, enrolled during active disease.

This clone was counted once. The V gene is TRBV18, the J gene TRBJ1-5, with 8 bases matching TRBD1. The CDR3 loop spans 15 amino acids. Germline V gene data show CDR1 as KGHSH and CDR2 as LQKENI. V shed 6 bases and J 5 bases; nucleotides not matched to a gene: 9. The CDR3 loop reads CASSRTGTGDQPQHF. The CDR3 nucleotides read TGTGCCAGCTCCCGAACCGGGACAGGAGATCAGCCCCAGCATTTT. The full variable domain, with the rest looked up from reference TRBV18 and TRBJ1-5, is NAGVMQNPRHLVRRRGQEARLRCSPMKGHSHVYWYRQLPEEGLKFMVYLQKENIIDESGMPKERFSAEFPKEGPSILRIQQVVRGDSAAYFCASSRTGTGDQPQHFGDGTRLSIL.

This chain connects TRBV7-9 to TRBJ2-7, with D maybe TRBD2 (5 bases). The V and J ends lost 3 bases and 2 bases respectively, with 11 bases between them. CDR3 size: 14 residues. CDR1 is SEHNR, CDR2 FQNEAQ, per germline (reference sequence). The DNA of the CDR3 is TGTGCCAGCAGCTTTACCGGGATGACCTACGAGCAGTACTTC. It specifies CASSFTGMTYEQYF.

The CDR3 sequence: CASSISGQGVPSRYF. The CDR3 coding sequence is TGTGCCAGTAGTATAAGTGGACAGGGGGTTCCAAGCAGGTACTTC. The chain joins TRBV19 to TRBJ2-4, with 10 positions matching TRBD1. Germline assignment: CDR1 LNHDA and CDR2 SQIVND (reference sequence). CDR3 size: 15 residues. V dropped 2 bases and J dropped 15; count of bases not matched to a gene: 13.

Only one count was recorded for this clone. The chain combines TRBV2 with TRBJ1-4, with TRBD1 identical over 11 bases. This CDR3 contains 15 residues. V lost 8 bases to trimming and J lost 5 bases; unmatched junction nucleotides: 7. The V gene's germline CDR1 is SNHLY and CDR2 FYNNEI. CDR3 DNA: TGTGCCAGCGGGGTAGGGACAGGGGGGAATGAAAAACTGTTTTTT. Translation gives CASGVGTGGNEKLFF.

The rearrangement links TRBV29-1 to TRBJ1-1, with TRBD1 as a possible D gene (5 bases). CDR1 and CDR2 (germline): SQVTM, ANQGSEA. Trimming pared 6 bases from V and 1 base from J, leaving 6 bases between. This CDR3 comprises 11 residues. The CDR3 region is CSVQGNTEAFF. The CDR3 DNA reads as TGCAGCGTCCAGGGGAACACTGAAGCTTTCTTT.

This clone was counted a single time. The V gene is TRBV12-5, the J gene TRBJ2-7, with unresolved D. In germline, CDR1 is LGHNT, CDR2 FRNRAP. The V and J ends lost 0 bases and 7 bases respectively, with 7 bases between them. The CDR3 is made up of 12 amino acids. CDR3: CASGLVVGEQYF. The CDR3 nucleotides are TGTGCTAGTGGTTTGGTAGTCGGGGAGCAGTACTTC.

The chain employs TRBV21-1 and TRBJ1-1; the table's D gene call, TRBD1, was not cross checked with the DNA. TRBV21-1 is listed as a pseudogene. The CDR3 runs to 11 residues. The CDR3 nucleotides read TGTGCCAGCAGCTCACAGGGAGAAGCTTTCTTT. Translated, it gives CASSSQGEAFF.

This rearrangement joins TRBV18 to TRBJ1-5; 8 bases align to TRBD1. The CDR3 is 15 residues long. CDR1 is KGHSH, CDR2 LQKENI, per germline. Trimming cost V 6 bases and J 4 bases; bases outside gene matches: 8. The CDR3 is CASSSQTGENQPQHF. CDR3 bases: TGTGCCAGCTCGTCCCAGACAGGGGAGAATCAGCCCCAGCATTTT.

The chain couples TRBV10-2 to TRBJ1-2; 11 positions agree with TRBD1. Per the germline V gene, CDR1 is WSHSY and CDR2 is SAAADI. The CDR3 contains 15 residues. Trimming removed 2 bases from V and 6 bases from J; junction bases left unmatched: 5. CDR3 residues: CASSEPGTGGHGYTF. The CDR3 DNA reads as TGCGCCAGCAGTGAGCCCGGGACAGGGGGGCATGGCTACACCTTC.

This clone occurred once. This chain connects TRBV15 to TRBJ2-3; D gene unclear. The germline gives CDR1 LNHNV, CDR2 YYDKDF (reference sequence). This CDR3 region has 15 residues. The V end was cut by 5 bases, the J end by 4 bases, with 16 bases between. This CDR3 reads CATSPRLVTSDTQYF. DNA for the CDR3: TGTGCCACCAGCCCTCGGCTAGTAACTTCAGATACGCAGTATTTT.

V is TRBV6-5 and J is TRBJ2-1, with 9 bases that match TRBD1. Per germline, CDR1 MNHEY and CDR2 SVGAGI. Trimming removed 2 bases from V and 6 bases from J; junction bases left unmatched: 2. This CDR3 has 14 residues. The chain's CDR3 is CASSYETGGNEQFF. The CDR3 DNA reads TGTGCCAGCAGTTACGAGACAGGGGGCAATGAGCAGTTCTTC.

The chain employs TRBV11-3 and TRBJ2-1, with 8 bases identical to TRBD2. CDR1 is SGHNT and CDR2 is YENEEA in the germline V gene. The ends lost 3 bases at V and 6 bases at J; junction bases unmatched: 7. The CDR3 loop spans 15 amino acids. In DNA form, the CDR3 reads TGTGCCAGCAGCTTCGAGTACGGGGGGGGCAATGAGCAGTTCTTC. Residues: CASSFEYGGGNEQFF.

The chain joins TRBV5-1 to TRBJ2-5; 7 bases align to TRBD2. V shed 5 bases, J shed 7 bases, and the junction held 11 bases outside the gene matches. CDR1 and CDR2 from the germline V gene are SGHRS and YFSETQ. The CDR3 runs 14 residues. As DNA, the CDR3 is TGCGCCAGCAGTCTTCACATGTGGGGGGGGACCCAGTACTTC. It specifies CASSLHMWGGTQYF.

The chain carries TRBV6-5 and TRBJ1-4; D is possibly TRBD1 (6 bases). V lost 2 bases to trimming and J lost 7 bases, with 14 bases between them. This CDR3 spans 15 amino acids. The germline V gene encodes CDR1 MNHEY and CDR2 SVGAGI. CDR3 loop: CASSYGGAGGEKLFF. The CDR3 DNA follows: TGTGCCAGCAGTTACGGGGGGGCAGGTGGTGAAAAACTGTTTTTT.

The chain couples TRBV7-8 to TRBJ1-1; 7 bases line up with TRBD1. From germline, CDR1 is SGHVS and CDR2 FQNEAQ. V was clipped by 0 bases and J by 4 bases; unmatched bases: 8. This CDR3 is built from 16 residues. CDR3 nucleotide sequence: TGTGCCAGCAGCTTAGCGCCTAGGGGGCCCACCACTGAAGCTTTCTTT. The encoded protein is CASSLAPRGPTTEAFF. Based on the CDR3 plus reference TRBV7-8 and TRBJ1-1, the full variable domain is GAGVSQSPRYKVAKRGQDVALRCDPISGHVSLFWYQQALGQGPEFLTYFQNEAQLDKSGLPSDRFFAERPEGSVSTLKIQRTQQEDSAVYLCASSLAPRGPTTEAFFGQGTRLTVV.

The rearrangement uses TRBV28 and TRBJ1-3; D is unclear. The V end was cut by 5 bases, the J end by 1 base, with 3 bases between. Germline CDR1 is MDHEN and CDR2 is SYDVKM. This CDR3 has 12 residues. The CDR3 protein is CASSISGNTIYF. CDR3 nucleotides: TGTGCCAGCAGTATATCTGGAAACACCATATATTTT.

The chain links TRBV2 to TRBJ2-7, with 9 bases that match TRBD2. The CDR3 totals 13 residues. Germline assignment: CDR1 SNHLY and CDR2 FYNNEI. The V and J ends lost 6 bases and 9 bases, in that order; junction bases with no gene match: 9. The CDR3, as DNA: TGTGCCAGCAGGGCTAGCGGGGCCCCGGGGCAGTACTTC. Translating it yields CASRASGAPGQYF.

The chain carries TRBV10-3 and TRBJ2-2; tentatively, D is TRBD1 (5 bases). Trimming took off 3 bases at V and 7 bases at J, with 9 bases between the two ends. Per germline, CDR1 ENHRY and CDR2 SYGVKD. The CDR3 spans 13 residues. The CDR3 is CAISEITGGELFF. The CDR3 coding sequence is TGTGCCATCAGTGAAATTACAGGCGGGGAGCTGTTTTTT.